A selection of T cell receptor beta chains follows, all from one sample in a study of Ad26.COV2.S vaccination and SARS-CoV-2 variants. Some clones are missing from TCRdb's copy, which holds only in-frame ones; the method was immunoSEQ multiplex PCR. The repertoire holds 200,000 to 300,000 clones, 87% seen once, with nearly 3% in the top ten. Sequenced here: peripheral blood, sampled in a trial of Ad26.COV2.S vaccine versus placebo. These receptors originate from a person aged 18-60 years who received the Ad26.COV2.S COVID-19 vaccine or a placebo. Each CDR3 is given with its conserved first and last residue. D genes are given only for firm matches. Size is omitted from some rows. Given values are once, few, many or a class for expanded clones.

CDR3nt | CDR3aa | j_gene | abundance | d_gene | v_gene
TGTGCCAGCAGCCCTGGTAGGCCGGTGCAGTTCTTC | CASSPGRPVQFF | TRBJ2-1 | . | . | TRBV7-2
TGTGCCAGCAGCTTATCCGGCCCCTATGGCTACACCTTC | CASSLSGPYGYTF | TRBJ1-2 | . | . | TRBV7-2
TGTGCCAGCAGGGGTCTGGGGGCAACTGGGGCCAACGTCCTGACTTTC | CASRGLGATGANVLTF | TRBJ2-6 | once | . | TRBV2
TGTGCCAGCAGCGCAACTGGAGTAGGGTTTGGGGAGCTGTTTTTT | CASSATGVGFGELFF | TRBJ2-2 | . | . | TRBV5-4
TGTGCCAGCAGCTCGGGACAGACAACTAATGAAAAACTGTTTTTT | CASSSGQTTNEKLFF | TRBJ1-4 | . | TRBD1 | TRBV9
TGTGCCAGCAGCTCCAGCGGTGGACAGGGGTTCTACAATGAGCAGTTCTTC | CASSSSGGQGFYNEQFF | TRBJ2-1 | . | TRBD1 | TRBV4-2
TGTGCCTGGAGTGTACCCCACAGGGAAGACCCCTACGAGCAGTACTTC | CAWSVPHREDPYEQYF | TRBJ2-7 | . | . | TRBV30
TGTGCCAGCAGTGAAGCCGGTCACAGCAACTATGGCTACACCTTC | CASSEAGHSNYGYTF | TRBJ1-2 | . | . | TRBV6-1
TGTGCCAGCAGTTTATATAGGACAGGGGCCACAGATACGCAGTATTTT | CASSLYRTGATDTQYF | TRBJ2-3 | . | TRBD1 | TRBV27
TGTGCCAGCAGCGTAGGGTCAAGAACAGGGCATGAGCAGTTCTTC | CASSVGSRTGHEQFF | TRBJ2-1 | . | . | TRBV9
TGTGCCAGCAGTTACTCGATCGGGGAGGCCAAAAACATTCAGTACTTC | CASSYSIGEAKNIQYF | TRBJ2-4 | . | . | TRBV27
TGTGCCAGTAGCCGCGGACAGGGTAGCAATCAGCCCCAGCATTTT | CASSRGQGSNQPQHF | TRBJ1-5 | . | TRBD1 | TRBV19
TGTGCCAGCAGTCTTAATTACAGATATAGCAATCAGCCCCAGCATTTT | CASSLNYRYSNQPQHF | TRBJ1-5 | . | . | TRBV3-1/TRBV3-2
TGTGCCAGCAGCTTAAGAAACAGCTTATATGAAAAACTGTTTTTT | CASSLRNSLYEKLFF | TRBJ1-4 | once | . | TRBV13
TGCAGTGCTAGTTCGGTTCGATCCTACAATGAGCAGTTCTTC | CSASSVRSYNEQFF | TRBJ2-1 | . | . | TRBV20-1
TGTGCCAGCAGTTACTTGTTCCAGGCGGGAGGCTATGGCTACACCTTC | CASSYLFQAGGYGYTF | TRBJ1-2 | . | . | TRBV6-2/TRBV6-3
TGTGCCAGCTCACCCTTTTCCCCAGGGGGCAATCAGCCCCAGCATTTT | CASSPFSPGGNQPQHF | TRBJ1-5 | . | . | TRBV18
TGTGCCAGCAGTGAAGCGTGGCAAACCTACGAGCAGTACTTC | CASSEAWQTYEQYF | TRBJ2-7 | once | . | TRBV6-1